These 9 T cell receptor beta chains share one sample of origin, sequenced in a study of T cells after yellow fever vaccination. TCRdb processed the 5' RACE reads anew with MiXCR; each CDR3 protein has one entry. The sample contains roughly 310,000 distinct CDR3 sequences, less than 4.5% of which appear only once. This specimen was PBMCs, taken on the day of the yellow fever booster vaccination. The receptors originated from a man between 18 and 35 years old who received the YFV17D yellow fever vaccine.

The chain links TRBV4-1 to TRBJ1-5; D is unclear. This CDR3 comprises 16 residues. Germline assignment: CDR1 MGHRA and CDR2 YSYEKL. Trimming removed 0 bases at V and 1 base at J, with 10 bases between. This CDR3 reads CASSQERVRSNQPQHF. The CDR3 bases are TGCGCCAGCAGCCAAGAACGGGTGCGGAGCAATCAGCCCCAGCATTTT.

This clonotype was picked up many times. The rearrangement links TRBV20-1 to TRBJ2-1; 13 bases line up with TRBD2. Per germline, CDR1 DFQATT and CDR2 SNEGSKA (reference sequence). Germline trimming cut 3 bases from V and 7 bases from J; bases unmatched to any gene: 9. The CDR3 loop spans 16 amino acids. The CDR3 region has the DNA TGCAGTGCTAGCAAACCACTAGCGGGGGGGCTTAATGAGCAGTTCTTC. Protein: CSASKPLAGGLNEQFF.

The chain is built from TRBV28 and TRBJ1-6; D is possibly TRBD1 (6 bases). The germline V gene encodes CDR1 MDHEN and CDR2 SYDVKM. The CDR3 runs 16 residues. Trimming left V 5 bases short and J 1 base short, with 12 bases between. DNA of the CDR3: TGTGCCAGCAGTGACCTACAGGGTTCCTATAATTCACCCCTCCACTTT. The encoded protein is CASSDLQGSYNSPLHF.

This clonotype was observed a few times. This chain links TRBV6-5 with TRBJ2-5, with TRBD2 matching 13 bases. Germline V lookup: CDR1 MNHEY, CDR2 SVGAGI. The CDR3 runs 15 residues. With V trimmed by 6 bases and J by 5 bases, 6 bases remained unmatched. The CDR3 here is CASSRTSGGWETQYF. DNA of the CDR3: TGTGCCAGCAGCCGGACTAGCGGGGGATGGGAGACCCAGTACTTC.

The chain links TRBV6-5 to TRBJ1-2, with a possible D match to TRBD1 (5 bases). The CDR3 loop spans 15 amino acids. Germline V lookup: CDR1 MNHEY, CDR2 SVGAGI. V lost 2 bases to trimming and J lost 2 bases, with 12 bases between them. Here the CDR3 DNA reads TGTGCCAGCAGTTACGGAGGGGCGGCGAACTATGGCTACACCTTC. It codes for CASSYGGAANYGYTF.

This clonotype was picked up many times. The chain couples TRBV15 to TRBJ1-2; tentatively, D is TRBD1 (5 bases). The CDR3 length is 15 residues. V lost 2 bases, J lost 7 bases, and 17 bases lay in between. CDR1 and CDR2 (germline): LNHNV, YYDKDF (reference sequence). CDR3 in DNA: TGTGCCACCAGCAGACATCCGGGGCCCGCAAGTGGCTACACCTTC. This translates into CATSRHPGPASGYTF.

The chain joins TRBV25-1 to TRBJ2-4; 14 nucleotides match TRBD2. Germline-derived CDR1 and CDR2 are MGHDK and SYGVNS. Losses at the gene ends were 5 bases for V and 3 bases for J; bases not matched to a gene: 12. This CDR3 is 19 amino acids long. DNA for the CDR3: TGTGCCAGCAGTCCAGGAGGGGGACTAGCGGGGGATCACAAAAACATTCAGTACTTC. Its protein product is CASSPGGGLAGDHKNIQYF. The variable domain in full, with the rest retrieved from reference TRBV25-1 and TRBJ2-4, is EADIYQTPRYLVIGTGKKITLECSQTMGHDKMYWYQQDPGMELHLIHYSYGVNSTEKGDLSSESTVSRIRTEHFPLTLESARPSHTSQYLCASSPGGGLAGDHKNIQYFGAGTRLSVL.

This clonotype was seen more than once but under ten times. The chain employs TRBV12-3 or TRBV12-4 and TRBJ1-5; 10 bases are a match to TRBD1. CDR3 length: 16 residues. The J segment lost 5 bases and the V segment lost 6 bases, leaving 10 bases of the junction unmatched. The CDR3 protein is CASSVRDRGSDQPQHF. The DNA of the CDR3 is TGTGCCAGCAGCGTCCGGGACAGGGGATCGGATCAGCCCCAGCATTTT.

This clonotype came up many times. The genes are TRBV30 and TRBJ2-7, with D perhaps TRBD1 or TRBD2 (5 bases each). V was clipped by 5 bases and J by 2 bases, with 7 bases between them. The CDR3 is made up of 11 amino acids. Germline lookup yields CDR1 GTSNPN and CDR2 SVGIG (reference sequence). CDR3 loop: CAWGDAYEQYF. The DNA of the CDR3 is TGTGCCTGGGGGGACGCCTACGAGCAGTACTTC.